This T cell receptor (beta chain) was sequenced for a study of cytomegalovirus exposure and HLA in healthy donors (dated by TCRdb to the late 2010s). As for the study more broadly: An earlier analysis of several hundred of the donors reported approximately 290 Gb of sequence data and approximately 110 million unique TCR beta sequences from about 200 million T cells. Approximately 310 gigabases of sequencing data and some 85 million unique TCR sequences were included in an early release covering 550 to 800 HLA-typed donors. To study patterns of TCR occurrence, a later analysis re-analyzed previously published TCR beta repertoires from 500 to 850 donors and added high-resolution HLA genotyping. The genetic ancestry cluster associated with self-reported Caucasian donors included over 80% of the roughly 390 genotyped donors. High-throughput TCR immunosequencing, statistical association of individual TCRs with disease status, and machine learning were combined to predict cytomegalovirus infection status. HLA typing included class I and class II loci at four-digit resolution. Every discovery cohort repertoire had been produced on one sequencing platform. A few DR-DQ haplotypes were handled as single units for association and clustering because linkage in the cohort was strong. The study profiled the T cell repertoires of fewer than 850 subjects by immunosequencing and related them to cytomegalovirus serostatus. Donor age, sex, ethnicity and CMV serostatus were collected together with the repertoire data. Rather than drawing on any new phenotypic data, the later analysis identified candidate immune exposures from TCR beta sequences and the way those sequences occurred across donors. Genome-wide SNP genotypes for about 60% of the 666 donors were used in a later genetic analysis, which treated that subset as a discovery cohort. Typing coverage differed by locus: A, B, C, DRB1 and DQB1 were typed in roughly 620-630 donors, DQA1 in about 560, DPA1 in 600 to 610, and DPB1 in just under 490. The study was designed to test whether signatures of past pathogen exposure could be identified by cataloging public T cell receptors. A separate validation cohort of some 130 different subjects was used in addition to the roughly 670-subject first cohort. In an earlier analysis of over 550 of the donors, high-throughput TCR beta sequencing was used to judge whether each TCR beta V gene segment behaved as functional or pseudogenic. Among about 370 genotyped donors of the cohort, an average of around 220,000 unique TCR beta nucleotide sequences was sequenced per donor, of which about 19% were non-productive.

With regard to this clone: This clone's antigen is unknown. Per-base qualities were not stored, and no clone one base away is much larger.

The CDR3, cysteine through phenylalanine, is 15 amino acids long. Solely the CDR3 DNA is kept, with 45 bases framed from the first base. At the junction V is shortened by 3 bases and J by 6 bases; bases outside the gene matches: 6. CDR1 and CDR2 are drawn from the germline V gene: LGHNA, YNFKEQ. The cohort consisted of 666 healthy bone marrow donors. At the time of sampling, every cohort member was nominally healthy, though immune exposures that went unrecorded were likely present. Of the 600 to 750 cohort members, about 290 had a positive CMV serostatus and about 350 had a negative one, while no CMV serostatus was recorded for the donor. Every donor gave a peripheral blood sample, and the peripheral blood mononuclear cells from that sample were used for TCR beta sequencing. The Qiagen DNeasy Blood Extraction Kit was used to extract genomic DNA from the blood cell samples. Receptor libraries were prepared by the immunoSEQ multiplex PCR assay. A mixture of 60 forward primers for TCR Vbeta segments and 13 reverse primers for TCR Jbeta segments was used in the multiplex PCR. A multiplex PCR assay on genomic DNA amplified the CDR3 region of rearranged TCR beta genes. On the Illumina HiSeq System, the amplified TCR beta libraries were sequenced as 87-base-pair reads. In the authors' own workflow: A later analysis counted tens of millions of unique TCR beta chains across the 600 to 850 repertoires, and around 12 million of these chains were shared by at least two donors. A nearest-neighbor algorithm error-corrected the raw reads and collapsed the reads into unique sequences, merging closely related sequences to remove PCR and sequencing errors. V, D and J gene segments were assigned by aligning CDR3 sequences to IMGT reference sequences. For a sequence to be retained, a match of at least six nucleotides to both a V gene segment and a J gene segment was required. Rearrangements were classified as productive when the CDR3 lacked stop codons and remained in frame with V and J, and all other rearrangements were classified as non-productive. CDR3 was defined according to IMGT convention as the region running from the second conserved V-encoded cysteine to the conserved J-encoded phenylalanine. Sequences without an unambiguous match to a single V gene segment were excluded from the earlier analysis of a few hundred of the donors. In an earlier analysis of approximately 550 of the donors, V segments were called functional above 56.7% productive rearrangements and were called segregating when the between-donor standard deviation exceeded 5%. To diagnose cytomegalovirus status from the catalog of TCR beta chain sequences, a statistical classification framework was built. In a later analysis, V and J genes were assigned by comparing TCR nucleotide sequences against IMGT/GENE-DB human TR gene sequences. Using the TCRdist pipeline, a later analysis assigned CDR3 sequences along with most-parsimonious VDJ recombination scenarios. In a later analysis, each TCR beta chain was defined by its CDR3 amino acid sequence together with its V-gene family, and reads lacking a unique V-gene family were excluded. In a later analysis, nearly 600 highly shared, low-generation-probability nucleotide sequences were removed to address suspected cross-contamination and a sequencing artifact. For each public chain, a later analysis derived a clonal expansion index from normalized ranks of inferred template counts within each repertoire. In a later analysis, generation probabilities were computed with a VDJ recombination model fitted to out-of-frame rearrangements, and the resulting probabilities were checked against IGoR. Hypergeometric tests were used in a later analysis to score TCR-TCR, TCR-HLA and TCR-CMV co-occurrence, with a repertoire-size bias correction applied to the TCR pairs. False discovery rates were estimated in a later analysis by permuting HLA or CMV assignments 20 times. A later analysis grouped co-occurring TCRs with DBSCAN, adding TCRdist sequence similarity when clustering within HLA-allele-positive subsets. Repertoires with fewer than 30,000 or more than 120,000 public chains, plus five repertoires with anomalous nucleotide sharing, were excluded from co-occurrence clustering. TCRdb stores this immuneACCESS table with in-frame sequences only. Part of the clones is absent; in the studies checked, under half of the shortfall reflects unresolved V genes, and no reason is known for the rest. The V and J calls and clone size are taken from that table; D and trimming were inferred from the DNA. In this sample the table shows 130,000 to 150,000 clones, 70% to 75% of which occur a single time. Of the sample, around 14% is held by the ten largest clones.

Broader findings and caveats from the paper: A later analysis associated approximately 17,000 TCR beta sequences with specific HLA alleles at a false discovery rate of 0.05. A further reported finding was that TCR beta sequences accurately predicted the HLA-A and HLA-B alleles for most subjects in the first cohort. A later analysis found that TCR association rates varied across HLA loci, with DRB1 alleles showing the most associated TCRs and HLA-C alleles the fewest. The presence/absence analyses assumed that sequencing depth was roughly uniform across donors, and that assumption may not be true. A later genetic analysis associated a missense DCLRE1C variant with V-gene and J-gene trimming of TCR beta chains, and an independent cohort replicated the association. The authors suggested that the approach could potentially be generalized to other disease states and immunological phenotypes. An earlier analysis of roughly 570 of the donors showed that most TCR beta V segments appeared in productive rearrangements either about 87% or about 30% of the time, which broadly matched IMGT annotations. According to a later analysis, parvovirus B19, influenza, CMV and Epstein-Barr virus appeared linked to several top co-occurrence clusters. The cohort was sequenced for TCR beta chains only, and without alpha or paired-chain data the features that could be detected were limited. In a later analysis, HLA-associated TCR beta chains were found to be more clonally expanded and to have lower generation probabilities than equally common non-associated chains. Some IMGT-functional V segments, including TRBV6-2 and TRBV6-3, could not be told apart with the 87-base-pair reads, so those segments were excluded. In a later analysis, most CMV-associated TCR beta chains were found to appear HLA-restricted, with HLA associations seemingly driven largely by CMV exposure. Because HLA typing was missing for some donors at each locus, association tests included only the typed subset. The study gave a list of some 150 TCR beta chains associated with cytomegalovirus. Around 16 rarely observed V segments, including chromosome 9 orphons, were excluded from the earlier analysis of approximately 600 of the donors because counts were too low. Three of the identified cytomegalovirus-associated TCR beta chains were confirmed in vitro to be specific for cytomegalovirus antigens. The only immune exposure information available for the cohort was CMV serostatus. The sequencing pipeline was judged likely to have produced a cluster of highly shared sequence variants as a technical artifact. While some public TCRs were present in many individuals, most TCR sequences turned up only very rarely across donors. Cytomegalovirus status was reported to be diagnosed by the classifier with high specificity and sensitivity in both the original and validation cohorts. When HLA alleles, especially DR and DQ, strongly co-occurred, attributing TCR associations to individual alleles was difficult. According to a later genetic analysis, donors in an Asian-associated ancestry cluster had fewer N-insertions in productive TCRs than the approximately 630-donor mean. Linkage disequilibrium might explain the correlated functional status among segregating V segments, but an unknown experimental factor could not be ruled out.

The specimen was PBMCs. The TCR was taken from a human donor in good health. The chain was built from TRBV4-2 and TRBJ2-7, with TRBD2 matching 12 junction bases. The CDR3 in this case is CASSHLAGGGGEQYF. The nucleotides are TGTGCCAGCAGCCACCTAGCGGGAGGGGGGGGCGAGCAGTACTTC.